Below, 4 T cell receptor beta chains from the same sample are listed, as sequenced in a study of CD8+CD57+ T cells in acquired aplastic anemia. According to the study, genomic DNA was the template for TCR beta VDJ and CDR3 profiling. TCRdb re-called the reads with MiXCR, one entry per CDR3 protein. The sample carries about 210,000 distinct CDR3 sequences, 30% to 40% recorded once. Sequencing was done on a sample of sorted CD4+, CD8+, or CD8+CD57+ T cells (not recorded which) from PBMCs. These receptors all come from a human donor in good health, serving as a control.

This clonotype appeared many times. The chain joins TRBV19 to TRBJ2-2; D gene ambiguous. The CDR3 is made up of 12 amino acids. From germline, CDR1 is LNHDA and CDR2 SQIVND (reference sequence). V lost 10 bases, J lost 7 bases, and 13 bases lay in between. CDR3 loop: CATGSWSGELFF. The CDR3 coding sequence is TGTGCCACGGGCTCGTGGAGCGGGGAGCTGTTTTTT.

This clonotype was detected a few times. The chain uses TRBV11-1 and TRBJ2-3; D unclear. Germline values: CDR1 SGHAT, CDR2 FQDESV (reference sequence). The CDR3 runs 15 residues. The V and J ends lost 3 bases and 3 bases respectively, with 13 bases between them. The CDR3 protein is CASSFTASGTDTQYF. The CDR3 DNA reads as TGTGCCAGCAGCTTCACGGCCTCCGGGACAGATACGCAGTATTTT.

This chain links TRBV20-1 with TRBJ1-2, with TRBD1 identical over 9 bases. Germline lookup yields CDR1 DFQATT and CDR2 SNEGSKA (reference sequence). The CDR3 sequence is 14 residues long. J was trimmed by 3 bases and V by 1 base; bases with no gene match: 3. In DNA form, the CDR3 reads TGCAGTGCTAGAGGGGACAGGGACCACTATGGCTACACCTTC. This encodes CSARGDRDHYGYTF.

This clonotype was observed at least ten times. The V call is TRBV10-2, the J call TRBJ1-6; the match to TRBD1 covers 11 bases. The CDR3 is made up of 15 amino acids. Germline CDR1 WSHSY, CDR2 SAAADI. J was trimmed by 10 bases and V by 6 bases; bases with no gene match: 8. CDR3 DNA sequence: TGCGCCAGCAGCCGGACAGGGGGCGAGGAGTCACCCCTCCACTTT. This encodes CASSRTGGEESPLHF.